A single sample gave rise to the 32 T cell receptor beta chains below, sequenced in a study of blood T cells in healthy people across ages. A second roughly 7 to 11 cycle PCR used barcoded and J-beta primers. TCRdb reprocessed the 5' RACE reads with MiXCR, giving one entry per CDR3 protein. The table includes under 2 million distinct CDR3 sequences, roughly 30% detected once. The sequencing input was blood. Source of these receptors: a young woman in good health.

This clonotype was seen once. V and J are TRBV12-3 or TRBV12-4 and TRBJ2-1, with TRBD2 identical over 8 bases. With 5 bases clipped from V and 6 bases from J, the junction kept 9 bases outside the gene matches. CDR3 length: 15 residues. The CDR3, as DNA: TGTGCCAGCAGTCCCGCCGGGAGGGGCTGCAATGAGCAGTTCTTC. Protein sequence: CASSPAGRGCNEQFF.

This clonotype was found a few times. V and J are TRBV7-9 and TRBJ2-7; TRBD1 might be the D (6 bases). The germline gives CDR1 SEHNR, CDR2 FQNEAQ (reference sequence). Trimming pared 6 bases from V and 7 bases from J, leaving 19 bases between. The CDR3 extends over 14 amino acids. CDR3 DNA: TGTGCCAGCAGATCCTTCTTGGACAGTGATGAGCAGTACTTC. It specifies CASRSFLDSDEQYF.

This chain connects TRBV5-6 to TRBJ2-6, with a possible D match to TRBD2 (6 bases). V was trimmed by 4 bases and J by 0 bases, leaving 23 bases between them. The CDR3 spans 20 residues. The germline gives CDR1 SGHDT, CDR2 YYEEEE. Written as DNA, the CDR3 is TGTGCCAGCAGCCCAAGGAGGGTCCGGGACGGGAACTCTGGGGCCAACGTCCTGACTTTC. Its protein is CASSPRRVRDGNSGANVLTF.

The sample holds a few counts of this clonotype. The gene calls are TRBV28 and TRBJ2-1; TRBD2 matches 7 bases. Germline CDR1 reads MDHEN; CDR2 reads SYDVKM. The length of the CDR3 is 13 residues. The junction had 8 bases not matched to a gene; V was cut back by 6 bases and J by 9 bases. The CDR3 DNA reads as TGTGCCAGCAGCGGGGGGAGGGGAAGTGAGCAGTTCTTC. Protein product: CASSGGRGSEQFF.

V and J are TRBV18 and TRBJ2-3; D is perhaps TRBD1 or TRBD2 (5 bases each). Germline V gene data show CDR1 as KGHSH and CDR2 as LQKENI. There are 15 residues in the CDR3. V lost 0 bases and J lost 5, with 12 bases in between. CDR3 DNA: TGTGCCAGCTCACCACCTGGGGGTTTGGTAGATACGCAGTATTTT. Residues: CASSPPGGLVDTQYF.

This chain joins TRBV5-4 and TRBJ2-3, with D possibly being TRBD2 (6 bases). Trimming took 4 bases from V and 6 from J, leaving 15 bases between them. The V gene's germline CDR1 is SGHNT and CDR2 YYREEE (reference sequence). CDR3 length: 14 amino acids. The CDR3 DNA reads TGTGCCAGCAGCCCGACTCGGAGCGGGGATACGCAGTATTTT. Its protein product is CASSPTRSGDTQYF. The complete variable domain, with remaining parts taken from reference TRBV5-4 and TRBJ2-3, reads ETGVTQSPTHLIKTRGQQVTLRCSSQSGHNTVSWYQQALGQGPQFIFQYYREEENGRGNFPPRFSGLQFPNYSSELNVNALELDDSALYLCASSPTRSGDTQYFGPGTRLTVL.

The chain combines TRBV12-3 or TRBV12-4 with TRBJ2-1, with D perhaps given as TRBD1 or TRBD2 (6 bases each). This CDR3 has 17 residues. V was clipped by 5 bases and J by 1 base, with 18 bases between them. CDR3 sequence (DNA): TGTGCCAGCAGTCTCTCGGGTTGGGGGGCATCCTACAATGAGCAGTTCTTC. The encoded protein is CASSLSGWGASYNEQFF.

This clonotype was seen a handful of times. The genes are TRBV12-3 or TRBV12-4 and TRBJ2-1; possibly TRBD2 for D (6 bases). V lost 3 bases and J 13 bases, leaving 13 bases between the germline ends. The CDR3 totals 12 residues. The CDR3 DNA is TGTGCCAGCAGTTTCGGACCGGGGGATCAGTTCTTC. This sequence encodes CASSFGPGDQFF.

The chain has TRBV20-1 and TRBJ2-7; D unresolved. V lost 8 bases, J lost 2 bases, and 10 bases lay in between. The CDR3 extends over 11 amino acids. Per germline, CDR1 DFQATT and CDR2 SNEGSKA (reference sequence). CDR3 protein: CSTTTPYEQYF. CDR3 DNA: TGCAGTACAACTACGCCCTACGAGCAGTACTTC.

The chain couples TRBV5-1 to TRBJ2-5; D uncertain. V lost 5 bases to trimming and J lost 4 bases, with 15 bases between them. The CDR3 has 14 residues. Germline lookup yields CDR1 SGHRS and CDR2 YFSETQ. The CDR3 region is CASRESQPGETQYF. The CDR3 nucleotides are TGCGCCAGCAGGGAGTCCCAACCAGGAGAGACCCAGTACTTC.

The J gene is TRBJ2-2, the V gene TRBV2, with D possibly being TRBD1 or TRBD2 (6 bases each). V lost 7 bases and J 6 bases, leaving 9 bases between the germline ends. This CDR3 is built from 12 residues. Germline V gene sequence: CDR1 SNHLY, CDR2 FYNNEI. CDR3 sequence: CASIGGPGELFF. DNA for the CDR3: TGTGCCAGCATAGGGGGGCCCGGGGAGCTGTTTTTT.

The CDR3 reads CSVPLAVSTDTQYF. The CDR3 DNA follows: TGCAGTGTTCCACTAGCGGTTAGCACAGATACGCAGTATTTT. J is TRBJ2-3 and V is TRBV20-1, with 8 nucleotides matching TRBD2. Germline-derived CDR1 and CDR2 are DFQATT and SNEGSKA (reference sequence). The CDR3 has 14 residues. Trimming removed 7 bases from V and 0 bases from J; junction bases left unmatched: 6.

This clonotype was detected once. V is TRBV9 and J is TRBJ2-3; 11 nucleotides match TRBD1. J gave up 5 bases and V 0 bases, and 5 bases lay outside the gene matches. Germline V gene lookup returns CDR1 SGDLS and CDR2 YYNGEE. The CDR3 has 16 amino acids. In nucleotides, the CDR3 is TGTGCCAGCAGCGTAGAGGACAGGGGGCTGGGAGATACGCAGTATTTT. Translating gives CASSVEDRGLGDTQYF.

J is TRBJ2-7 and V is TRBV5-1; D is possibly TRBD2 (6 bases). Per the germline V gene, CDR1 is SGHRS and CDR2 is YFSETQ. V was clipped by 2 bases and J by 5 bases, with 14 bases between them. CDR3 length: 14 amino acids. This chain's CDR3 is CASSLGGVAHEQYF. CDR3 sequence (DNA): TGCGCCAGCAGCTTAGGAGGGGTTGCCCACGAGCAGTACTTC.

V gene TRBV12-3 or TRBV12-4 combines with J gene TRBJ1-2, with TRBD1 matching 8 bases. The CDR3 runs 15 residues. V was pared by 7 bases and J by 4 bases, with 11 bases of the junction left unmatched. The chain's CDR3 is CASTLTGTGPYGYTF. CDR3 DNA: TGTGCCAGCACCTTAACCGGGACAGGTCCCTATGGCTACACCTTC.

Only a few counts were recorded for this clonotype. CDR3: CASSLAWDRERETQYF. CDR3 DNA: TGTGCCAGCAGTTTAGCTTGGGACAGGGAAAGAGAGACCCAGTACTTC. V gene TRBV12-3 or TRBV12-4 combines with J gene TRBJ2-5; 9 nucleotides align to TRBD1. Trimming took 0 bases from V and 4 from J; bases not matched to a gene: 6. CDR3 size: 16 residues.

With respect to this clonotype: This clone may be a read error of a much larger clone one base away. The chain couples TRBV10-3 to TRBJ2-7; 8 bases line up with TRBD1. This CDR3 spans 15 amino acids. Germline CDR1 and CDR2: ENHRY and SYGVKD. This CDR3 reads CAVSEQGAGAYEQYF. Written as DNA, the CDR3 is TGTGCCGTCAGTGAGCAGGGGGCAGGGGCCTACGAGCAGTACTTC.

The V and J genes are TRBV20-1 and TRBJ2-7, with TRBD1 matching 10 bases. The germline gives CDR1 DFQATT, CDR2 SNEGSKA (reference sequence). V shed 6 bases and J 4 bases; nucleotides not matched to a gene: 9. The CDR3 has 14 residues. Written as DNA, the CDR3 is TGCAGTGCCGCGAGGACAGGGGGTTGGTACGAGCAGTACTTC. It is translated as CSAARTGGWYEQYF.

On this clonotype itself: This may be a read error, as it is one base from a much larger clone. The rearrangement joins TRBV4-1 to TRBJ2-7; possible D gene TRBD1, 6 bases. This CDR3 comprises 16 residues. The germline gives CDR1 MGHRA, CDR2 YSYEKL. V dropped 3 bases and J dropped 3 bases, with 18 bases sitting between them. CDR3 sequence reads: CASSHVAHRAVYEQYF. The CDR3, as DNA: TGCGCCAGCAGCCATGTAGCCCACAGGGCGGTCTACGAGCAGTACTTC.

The sample holds a few counts of this clonotype. The chain links TRBV5-6 to TRBJ2-7; D is possibly TRBD2 (5 bases). Germline CDR1 reads SGHDT; CDR2 reads YYEEEE. V was trimmed by 0 bases and J by 3 bases, leaving 13 bases between them. CDR3 length: 15 amino acids. The CDR3 bases are TGTGCCAGCAGCTTGGGGTTAGCGCCGGTCTACGAGCAGTACTTC. This translates into CASSLGLAPVYEQYF.

This clonotype was seen only a few times. The V call is TRBV20-1, the J call TRBJ2-3; 7 bases agree with TRBD2. The germline gives CDR1 DFQATT, CDR2 SNEGSKA (reference sequence). After removal of 2 bases from V and 9 bases from J, the junction contained 5 bases not matched to a gene. CDR3 length: 12 residues. The CDR3 DNA reads TGCAGTGCTAGATCTGAGCGGGACACGCAGTATTTT. Amino acid sequence: CSARSERDTQYF.

This clonotype was counted between two and nine times. The junction departs from the called germline gene at one end, perhaps through a read error. The genes are TRBV24-1 and TRBJ2-3; the match to TRBD2 covers 10 bases. This CDR3 is 16 amino acids long. CDR1 is KGHDR and CDR2 is SFDVKD in the germline V gene. The CDR3 spells CATSDLGLAGDDTQYF. The DNA of the CDR3 is TGTGCCACCAGCGATTTGGGTCTAGCGGGAGATGATACGCAGTATTTT.

In this sample, this clonotype turned up a few times. The V gene is TRBV9, the J gene TRBJ2-6; 8 bases are shared with TRBD2. With V trimmed by 0 bases and J by 0 bases, 8 bases remained unmatched. The length of the CDR3 is 19 residues. Germline assignment: CDR1 SGDLS and CDR2 YYNGEE. The CDR3 sequence is CASSVAFSGDSSGANVLTF. The CDR3 DNA sequence: TGTGCCAGCAGCGTAGCGTTTAGCGGGGACTCCTCTGGGGCCAACGTCCTGACTTTC.

The chain joins TRBV7-3 to TRBJ2-7, with TRBD2 matching 11 bases. Germline CDR1 and CDR2: SGHTA and FQGTGA. The trim removed 2 bases at V and 0 bases at J, leaving 9 bases unmatched. The CDR3 has 18 residues. CDR3 residues: CASSLVGLAETSSYEQYF. CDR3 bases: TGTGCCAGCAGCTTAGTGGGACTAGCGGAGACGAGCTCCTACGAGCAGTACTTC.

The genes are TRBV12-3 or TRBV12-4 and TRBJ1-5, with D possibly being TRBD1 (5 bases). V lost 3 bases to trimming and J lost 0 bases, with 9 bases between them. This CDR3 comprises 15 residues. The CDR3 region is CASSLGVSSNQPQHF. DNA of the CDR3: TGTGCCAGCAGTTTGGGGGTCAGTAGCAATCAGCCCCAGCATTTT.

The chain combines TRBV29-1 with TRBJ1-1; possibly TRBD1 for D (5 bases). Germline loops: CDR1 SQVTM, CDR2 ANQGSEA. The CDR3 loop spans 15 amino acids. The V gene lost 4 bases and the J gene lost 1 base, with 16 bases spanning the gap. The CDR3 protein is CSVVRGFKSNTEAFF. The CDR3 coding sequence is TGCAGCGTTGTGAGGGGCTTTAAGTCGAACACTGAAGCTTTCTTT.

The chain carries TRBV5-1 and TRBJ2-2; D perhaps matches TRBD2 (6 bases). Trimming took 4 bases from V and 1 from J, leaving 11 bases between them. The CDR3 is 15 residues long. The germline V gene has CDR1 SGHRS and CDR2 YFSETQ. The CDR3: CASSRNSGNTGELFF. CDR3 coding DNA: TGCGCCAGCAGCCGAAATAGCGGGAACACCGGGGAGCTGTTTTTT.

This clonotype was counted between two and nine times. The genes are TRBV7-8 and TRBJ2-5; the match to TRBD2 covers 14 bases. The CDR3 totals 16 residues. J lost 5 bases, V lost 7 bases, and 9 bases had no gene match. The V gene's germline CDR1 is SGHVS and CDR2 FQNEAQ. CDR3 nucleotide sequence: TGTGCCAGCACCACGAGGACTAGCGGGGGGAGGGAGACCCAGTACTTC. Its protein is CASTTRTSGGRETQYF.

This clonotype was picked up a small number of times. This sequence joins TRBV5-6 and TRBJ2-1; TRBD2 matches at 13 bases. V was clipped by 2 bases and J by 5 bases; unmatched bases: 10. Germline V CDR1 and CDR2: SGHDT, YYEEEE. This CDR3 contains 18 residues. The CDR3 sequence: CASSLRLAGGPTHNEQFF. Here the CDR3 DNA reads TGTGCCAGCAGCTTAAGACTAGCGGGGGGCCCTACCCACAATGAGCAGTTCTTC.

The chain is built from TRBV20-1 and TRBJ2-1; TRBD2 matches at 7 bases. The CDR3 loop spans 14 amino acids. CDR1 is DFQATT, CDR2 SNEGSKA, per germline (reference sequence). J gave up 9 bases and V 5 bases, and 13 bases lay outside the gene matches. The chain's CDR3 is CSAYAGLGMGEQFF. In nucleotides, the CDR3 is TGCAGTGCTTACGCCGGACTAGGAATGGGTGAGCAGTTCTTC.

The rearrangement uses TRBV6-7 and TRBJ2-5; D might be TRBD2 (6 bases). TRBV6-7 is filed as an ORF, its function uncertain. The CDR3 is 15 residues long. The CDR3 spells CVTSHPGLAQETQYF. CDR3 coding DNA: TGTGTCACCTCTCATCCGGGACTCGCCCAAGAGACCCAGTACTTC.

This chain uses TRBV5-6 with TRBJ1-2; TRBD1 matches at 7 bases. The CDR3 covers 14 residues. Looked up from germline, CDR1 is SGHDT and CDR2 is YYEEEE. V trimming: 4 bases; J trimming: 4 bases; junction bases outside the gene matches: 7. CDR3 sequence: CASSGLGTVYGYTF. The CDR3 bases are TGTGCCAGCAGCGGACTCGGGACAGTCTATGGCTACACCTTC. Looking up the rest from reference TRBV5-6 and TRBJ1-2 gives the full variable domain: DAGVTQSPTHLIKTRGQQVTLRCSPKSGHDTVSWYQQALGQGPQFIFQYYEEEERQRGNFPDRFSGHQFPNYSSELNVNALLLGDSALYLCASSGLGTVYGYTFGSGTRLTVV.